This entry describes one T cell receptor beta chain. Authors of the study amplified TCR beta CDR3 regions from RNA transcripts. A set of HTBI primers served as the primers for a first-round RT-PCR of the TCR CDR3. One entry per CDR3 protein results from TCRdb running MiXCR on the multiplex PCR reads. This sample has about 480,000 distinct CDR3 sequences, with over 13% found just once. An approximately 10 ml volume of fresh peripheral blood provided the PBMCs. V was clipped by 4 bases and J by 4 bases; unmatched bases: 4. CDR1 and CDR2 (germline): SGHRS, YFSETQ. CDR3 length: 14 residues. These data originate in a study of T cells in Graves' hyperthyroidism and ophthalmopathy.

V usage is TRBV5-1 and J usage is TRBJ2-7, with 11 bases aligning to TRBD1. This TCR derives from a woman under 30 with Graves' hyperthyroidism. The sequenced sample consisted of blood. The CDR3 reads CASSRDRGDYEQYF. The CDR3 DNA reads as TGCGCCAGCAGCCGGGACAGGGGGGATTACGAGCAGTACTTC.